A single sample is the source of the 19 T cell receptor beta chains below, sequenced in a study of blood T cell repertoires in COVID-19. Some clones are missing from TCRdb's copy, which holds only in-frame ones; the method was immunoSEQ multiplex PCR. The sample contains fewer than 250,000 clones, around four fifths of which appear only once. Sequencing input: peripheral blood. These receptors were collected from a woman between 65 and 79 years old with acute or convalescent COVID-19.

This chain links TRBV5-8 with TRBJ2-3, with unresolved D. Trimming shortened V by 2 bases and J by 3 bases, and 7 bases separated the two germline ends. The CDR3 sequence is 13 residues long. CDR1 is SGHTS, CDR2 YDEGEE, per germline. CDR3: CASSFERTDTQYF. The CDR3 region has the DNA TGTGCCAGCAGCTTCGAACGGACAGATACGCAGTATTTT.

Details on this clone: The same CDR3 can be traced to other DNA sequences in this sample. This chain connects TRBV6-2 or TRBV6-3 to TRBJ1-1; D is unclear. The CDR3 consists of 14 residues. Between the trimmed V and J ends, which lost 5 bases and 0 bases, there was a span of 10 bases. The germline V gene has CDR1 MNHEY and CDR2 SVGEGT. CDR3 bases: TGTGCCAGCAGTACGTCCGGGGTGAACACTGAAGCTTTCTTT. Protein sequence: CASSTSGVNTEAFF.

This chain connects TRBV5-1 to TRBJ1-4; 9 bases are shared with TRBD1. The CDR3 loop spans 16 amino acids. CDR1 is SGHRS, CDR2 YFSETQ, per germline. Unmatched junction bases numbered 11, after V lost 3 bases and J lost 8 bases. For the CDR3, the DNA is TGCGCCAGCAGCTGGCGGCTGCGGACAGGGGACGAAAAACTGTTTTTT. The encoded protein is CASSWRLRTGDEKLFF. Full variable domain (missing parts from reference TRBV5-1 and TRBJ1-4): KAGVTQTPRYLIKTRGQQVTLSCSPISGHRSVSWYQQTPGQGLQFLFEYFSETQRNKGNFPGRFSGRQFSNSRSEMNVSTLELGDSALYLCASSWRLRTGDEKLFFGSGTQLSVL.

The genes are TRBV6-5 and TRBJ2-2; a possible D gene is TRBD2 (7 bases). CDR3 length: 16 residues. Germline CDR1 reads MNHEY; CDR2 reads SVGAGI. Trimming removed 4 bases at V and 4 bases at J, with 16 bases between. CDR3 sequence reads: CASSWGRGGGTGELFF. CDR3 DNA: TGTGCCAGCAGTTGGGGCAGGGGAGGGGGCACCGGGGAGCTGTTTTTT.

The chain combines TRBV27 with TRBJ2-7; D gene unclear. CDR1 MNHEY and CDR2 SMNVEV come from the germline V gene (reference sequence). Trimming took off 2 bases at V and 7 bases at J, with 9 bases between the two ends. This CDR3 is built from 12 residues. The CDR3 DNA sequence: TGTGCCAGCAGTTTACGGTGGTGGGAGCAGTACTTC. Translating gives CASSLRWWEQYF.

The chain joins TRBV5-5 to TRBJ2-7; D is unclear. The CDR3 extends over 13 amino acids. CDR1 and CDR2 (germline): SGHKS, YYEKEE (reference sequence). V was cut by 2 bases and J by 2 bases, with 8 bases left in between. CDR3 region: CASSFQDTYEQYF. As DNA, the CDR3 is TGTGCCAGCAGCTTCCAGGATACCTACGAGCAGTACTTC.

The V call is TRBV29-1, the J call TRBJ2-7; 7 nucleotides line up with TRBD1. V shed 4 bases, J shed 2 bases, and the junction held 14 bases outside the gene matches. CDR3 length equals 16 residues. The germline V gene encodes CDR1 SQVTM and CDR2 ANQGSEA. The CDR3 DNA reads as TGCAGCGTTGCCCCCGGGACAGCAACTATTACCTACGAGCAGTACTTC. Translated: CSVAPGTATITYEQYF.

The chain joins TRBV5-6 to TRBJ1-2, with TRBD1 as a possible D gene (6 bases). V gave up 1 base and J gave up 5 bases, with 12 bases separating them. This CDR3 region has 14 residues. CDR1 SGHDT and CDR2 YYEEEE come from the germline V gene. For the CDR3, the DNA is TGTGCCAGCAGCTTGTACGACAGGATGTATGGCTACACCTTC. This translates into CASSLYDRMYGYTF.

V and J are TRBV27 and TRBJ2-1, with 11 bases identical to TRBD2. CDR3 length equals 15 residues. CDR1 and CDR2 from the germline V gene are MNHEY and SMNVEV (reference sequence). The V and J ends lost 6 bases and 7 bases, in that order; junction bases with no gene match: 8. The DNA for the CDR3 is TGTGCCAGCAGACCCCGACTAGCGGGGCATAATGAGCAGTTCTTC. Translation gives CASRPRLAGHNEQFF.

The V gene is TRBV4-3, the J gene TRBJ1-2, with 8 bases lining up with TRBD1. The V and J ends lost 3 bases and 2 bases, in that order; junction bases with no gene match: 2. The CDR3 runs to 14 residues. Germline V gives CDR1 LGHNA, CDR2 YSLEER. CDR3 sequence (DNA): TGCGCCAGCAGCCAGGACAGGGCCAACTATGGCTACACCTTC. Translating it yields CASSQDRANYGYTF.

The chain is built from TRBV14 and TRBJ1-3; TRBD1 might be the D (5 bases). Per germline, CDR1 SGHDN and CDR2 FVKESK. Trimming removed 4 bases at V and 2 bases at J, with 15 bases between. The CDR3 sequence is 16 residues long. CDR3 protein: CASSRHTTGPGNTIYF. CDR3 sequence (DNA): TGTGCCAGCAGCCGCCATACCACAGGCCCTGGAAACACCATATATTTT.

The chain combines TRBV4-3 with TRBJ2-2; 10 bases fit TRBD1. The trim removed 5 bases at V and 7 bases at J, leaving 10 bases unmatched. Germline assignment: CDR1 LGHNA and CDR2 YSLEER. CDR3 length: 16 residues. CDR3 amino acids: CASSTRTGGSGGELFF. CDR3 nucleotide sequence: TGCGCCAGCAGCACTCGGACAGGGGGGAGTGGCGGGGAGCTGTTTTTT.

The V and J genes are TRBV6-5 and TRBJ1-6, with TRBD1 identical over 7 bases. CDR1 MNHEY and CDR2 SVGAGI come from the germline V gene. The CDR3 is made up of 12 amino acids. V shed 8 bases, J shed 6 bases, and the junction held 1 base outside the gene matches. As DNA, the CDR3 is TGTGCCAGCGACAGGGCTAATTCACCCCTCCACTTT. It yields the protein CASDRANSPLHF.

V gene TRBV19 combines with J gene TRBJ2-1; 7 nucleotides match TRBD2. With 2 bases clipped from V and 5 bases from J, the junction kept 6 bases outside the gene matches. CDR1 and CDR2 (germline): LNHDA, SQIVND (reference sequence). CDR3 length: 15 amino acids. The CDR3 region has the DNA TGTGCCAGTAGTATATTCCGGGGACTAAACAATGAGCAGTTCTTC. Protein sequence: CASSIFRGLNNEQFF.

The count of this clone is one. The rearrangement links TRBV3-1 (or the pseudogene TRBV3-2) to TRBJ2-2; TRBD2 matches at 11 bases. V shed 4 bases and J 6 bases; nucleotides not matched to a gene: 7. This CDR3 contains 16 residues. Germline V gene data show CDR1 as LGHDT and CDR2 as YNNKEL (reference sequence). The CDR3 DNA is TGTGCCAGCAGCCGTACGACGGGACTAGCGGCCGGGGAGCTGTTTTTT. Translated, it gives CASSRTTGLAAGELFF.

This rearrangement joins TRBV6-5 to TRBJ1-2; 7 nucleotides line up with TRBD1. Germline lookup yields CDR1 MNHEY and CDR2 SVGAGI. The CDR3 consists of 16 residues. V dropped 2 bases and J dropped 2; count of bases not matched to a gene: 8. In DNA form, the CDR3 reads TGTGCCAGCAGTTACACGACAGGGTTGAGGAACTATGGCTACACCTTC. The encoded protein is CASSYTTGLRNYGYTF.

This rearrangement joins TRBV28 to TRBJ2-1; TRBD2 matches 8 bases. The V gene end was trimmed by 7 bases and the J gene end by 4 bases; junction bases not matched to a gene: 6. Per germline, CDR1 MDHEN and CDR2 SYDVKM. This CDR3 is built from 14 residues. The CDR3 sequence is CASISGGPYNEQFF. The CDR3 DNA sequence: TGTGCCAGCATAAGCGGGGGACCTTACAATGAGCAGTTCTTC.

V usage is TRBV7-9 and J usage is TRBJ1-2; D gene uncertain. Looked up from germline, CDR1 is SEHNR and CDR2 is FQNEAQ (reference sequence). The CDR3 runs to 12 residues. The V end was cut by 5 bases, the J end by 2 bases, with 6 bases between. CDR3 sequence (DNA): TGTGCCAGCAGCACTCCGAACTATGGCTACACCTTC. Translated: CASSTPNYGYTF.

The chain's CDR3 is CASIGLAGELFF. In DNA form, the CDR3 reads TGTGCCAGCATCGGACTAGCCGGGGAGCTGTTTTTT. The V call is TRBV6-5, the J call TRBJ2-2, with 7 bases that match TRBD2. The germline CDR1 and CDR2 sequences are MNHEY and SVGAGI. The CDR3 length is 12 residues. V was pared by 7 bases and J by 6 bases, with 2 bases of the junction left unmatched.